This T cell receptor (beta chain) was recorded in a study of T cell responses to AZD1222 COVID-19 vaccine. TCRdb keeps only in-frame clones here, not all; method: immunoSEQ multiplex PCR. The table has 120,000 to 150,000 clones, around 90% seen once. Findings and limits, study-wide: Two doses of AZD1222 preceded a rise in Spike-specific TCR breadth and depth. Targeting of unmutated variant regions was reportedly seen in nearly half of spike-specific TCRs.

Note on this clone: Its matching antigen is unknown.

This CDR3 has 16 residues. From germline, CDR1 is SGHTA and CDR2 FQGNSA. J was trimmed by 10 bases and V by 0 bases; bases with no gene match: 10. This receptor was obtained from an adult who received the AZD1222 COVID-19 vaccine. This rearrangement joins TRBV7-2 to TRBJ2-3, with 10 positions matching TRBD2. Sequenced material: peripheral blood, taken 28 days after the second AZD1222 dose. The CDR3 region has the DNA TGTGCCAGCAGCTTAGCGGGAACGAGCGGGGGGGGTTCGCAGTATTTT. Translation: CASSLAGTSGGGSQYF.